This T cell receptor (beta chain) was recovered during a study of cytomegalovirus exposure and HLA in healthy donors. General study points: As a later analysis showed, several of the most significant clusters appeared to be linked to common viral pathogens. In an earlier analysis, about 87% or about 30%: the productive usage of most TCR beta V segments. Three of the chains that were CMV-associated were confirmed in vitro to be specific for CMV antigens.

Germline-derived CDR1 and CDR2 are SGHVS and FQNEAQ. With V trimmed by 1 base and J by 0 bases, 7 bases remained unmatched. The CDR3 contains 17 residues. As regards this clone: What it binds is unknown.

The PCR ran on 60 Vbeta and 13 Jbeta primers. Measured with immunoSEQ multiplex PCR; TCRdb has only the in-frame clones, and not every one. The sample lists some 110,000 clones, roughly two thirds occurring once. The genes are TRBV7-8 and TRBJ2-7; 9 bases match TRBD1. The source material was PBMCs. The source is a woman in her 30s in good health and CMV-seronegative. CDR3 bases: TGTGCCAGCAGCTTAGTTCCGGGACAGGGATACTCCTACGAGCAGTACTTC. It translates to CASSLVPGQGYSYEQYF.